These 10 T cell receptor beta chains share one sample of origin, sequenced in a study of T-cell reconstitution after alpha-beta-depleted transplantation in children. A TCRbeta library incorporating unique molecular identifiers was prepared. Each CDR3 protein is one row after TCRdb ran MiXCR on the PCR reads. The data show about 830,000 distinct CDR3 sequences, under 20% seen once. The sample consisted of PBMCs, mostly from graft donor cells, taken 360 days after TCRalphabeta/CD19-depleted stem cell transplant. Source of these receptors: a male patient younger than 18 who had a stem cell transplant for acute lymphoblastic leukemia, so the T cells may come from the graft donor.

This clonotype was observed a handful of times. The genes are TRBV3-1 and TRBJ2-7; D is possibly TRBD1 (5 bases). V lost 0 bases to trimming and J lost 5 bases, with 8 bases between them. The CDR3 contains 13 residues. Germline loops: CDR1 LGHDT, CDR2 YNNKEL (reference sequence). Here the CDR3 DNA reads TGTGCCAGCAGCCAAGACAGGGTCAACGAGCAGTACTTC. Residues: CASSQDRVNEQYF.

This clonotype was observed a handful of times. The V and J genes are TRBV29-1 and TRBJ2-1; no clear D. V lost 8 bases and J 1 base, leaving 15 bases between the germline ends. This CDR3 contains 14 residues. CDR1 SQVTM and CDR2 ANQGSEA come from the germline V gene. The chain's CDR3 is CSFRKLESYNEQFF. Written as DNA, the CDR3 is TGCAGCTTCCGTAAACTCGAGTCCTACAATGAGCAGTTCTTC.

This clonotype has ten or more counts. J is TRBJ2-2 and V is TRBV6-4; D call uncertain. Looked up from germline, CDR1 is MRHNA and CDR2 is SNTAGT. Trimming shortened V by 3 bases and J by 7 bases, and 9 bases separated the two germline ends. There are 13 residues in the CDR3. The CDR3 sequence is CASSESGFGELFF. DNA of the CDR3: TGTGCCAGCAGTGAATCCGGGTTCGGGGAGCTGTTTTTT.

This clonotype was seen ten or more times. The V call is TRBV7-2, the J call TRBJ2-2; 7 positions agree with TRBD2. CDR1 SGHTA and CDR2 FQGNSA come from the germline V gene. The J segment lost 6 bases and the V segment lost 8 bases, leaving 12 bases of the junction unmatched. This CDR3 has 15 residues. CDR3 sequence: CASRTSAGASGELFF. The DNA for the CDR3 is TGTGCCAGCCGAACCTCGGCGGGAGCGTCCGGGGAGCTGTTTTTT. The full variable domain, completed using reference TRBV7-2 and TRBJ2-2, is GAGVSQSPSNKVTEKGKDVELRCDPISGHTALYWYRQSLGQGLEFLIYFQGNSAPDKSGLPSDRFSAERTGGSVSTLTIQRTQQEDSAVYLCASRTSAGASGELFFGEGSRLTVL.

This clonotype was counted ten times or more. The rearrangement uses TRBV29-1 and TRBJ2-7; perhaps TRBD2 as D (6 bases). Trimming shortened V by 6 bases and J by 0 bases, and 12 bases separated the two germline ends. The CDR3 consists of 13 residues. In germline, CDR1 is SQVTM, CDR2 ANQGSEA. The DNA for the CDR3 is TGCAGCGTCGGACTACCCGCCTCCTACGAGCAGTACTTC. Translation: CSVGLPASYEQYF.

This clonotype was picked up many times. The V gene is TRBV12-3 or TRBV12-4, the J gene TRBJ2-3; D gene unclear. V lost 3 bases to trimming and J lost 6 bases, with 7 bases between them. The CDR3 is 12 amino acids. The CDR3 bases are TGTGCCAGCAGTTTCATTGGTGATACGCAGTATTTT. Protein product: CASSFIGDTQYF.

This chain joins TRBV11-3 and TRBJ2-5; no clear D gene. The CDR3 consists of 13 residues. Germline-derived CDR1 and CDR2 are SGHNT and YENEEA. The V end lost 3 bases, the J end lost 7 bases, and 12 bases lay between the germline ends. Written as DNA, the CDR3 is TGTGCCAGCAGCTTCGTTTTCAAGTGGACCCAGTACTTC. Amino acid sequence: CASSFVFKWTQYF.

The chain recombines TRBV4-2 with TRBJ2-3; 9 nucleotides match TRBD2. CDR1 and CDR2 from the germline V gene are LGHNA and YNFKEQ. This CDR3 has 17 amino acids. V lost 10 bases and J lost 3; bases outside the gene matches: 17. For the CDR3, the DNA is TGTGCCACCAGTTCTCCCGTCTTGACTAGCGGTACAGATACGCAGTATTTT. Translating it yields CATSSPVLTSGTDTQYF.

The chain employs TRBV6-5 and TRBJ2-3; the match to TRBD2 covers 13 bases. Germline values: CDR1 MNHEY, CDR2 SVGAGI. This CDR3 contains 16 residues. The V and J ends lost 6 bases and 5 bases, in that order; junction bases with no gene match: 8. The CDR3 is CASSLTSGRGGDTQYF. CDR3 DNA sequence: TGTGCCAGCAGCCTTACTAGCGGGAGGGGTGGAGATACGCAGTATTTT.

This clonotype was observed a handful of times. V gene TRBV7-9 combines with J gene TRBJ2-7, with D perhaps TRBD2 (6 bases). Germline lookup yields CDR1 SEHNR and CDR2 FQNEAQ (reference sequence). Trimming pared 3 bases from V and 4 bases from J, leaving 13 bases between. The CDR3 sequence is 14 residues long. CDR3 in amino acids: CASSFFGTEYEQYF. As DNA, the CDR3 is TGTGCCAGCAGCTTTTTCGGGACTGAGTACGAGCAGTACTTC. The full variable domain, rest sourced from reference TRBV7-9 and TRBJ2-7, is DTGVSQNPRHKITKRGQNVTFRCDPISEHNRLYWYRQTLGQGPEFLTYFQNEAQLEKSRLLSDRFSAERPKGSFSTLEIQRTEQGDSAMYLCASSFFGTEYEQYFGPGTRLTVT.